Below, 23 T cell receptor beta chains from the same sample are listed, as sequenced in a study of T cell responses to AZD1222 COVID-19 vaccine. This table comes from immunoSEQ multiplex PCR, and its TCRdb copy is limited to in-frame clones, with some not included. The sample holds some 160,000 clones, more than 90% seen once. Sequences were derived from peripheral blood, sampled on day 0 of AZD1222 vaccination. The receptor set was obtained from an adult in good health.

This clone has more than one count but fewer than ten. The chain carries TRBV5-1 and TRBJ2-2; unclear D gene. This CDR3 has 14 residues. From germline, CDR1 is SGHRS and CDR2 YFSETQ. Trimming shortened V by 0 bases and J by 5 bases, and 8 bases separated the two germline ends. The chain's CDR3 is CASSLAGSTGELFF. The CDR3 bases are TGCGCCAGCAGCTTGGCCGGTTCAACCGGGGAGCTGTTTTTT.

This clone was found a few times. The V call is TRBV18, the J call TRBJ2-7; the match to TRBD2 covers 7 bases. Germline CDR1 is KGHSH and CDR2 is LQKENI. Unmatched junction bases numbered 8, after V lost 3 bases and J lost 0 bases. The CDR3 length is 16 residues. The CDR3 protein is CASSPTAGLTSYEQYF. The DNA for the CDR3 is TGTGCCAGCTCACCTACAGCGGGACTCACCTCCTACGAGCAGTACTTC.

This sequence joins TRBV7-9 and TRBJ1-2, with D uncertain. Per germline, CDR1 SEHNR and CDR2 FQNEAQ (reference sequence). V was trimmed by 6 bases and J by 7 bases, leaving 24 bases between them. The CDR3 sequence is 16 residues long. This CDR3 reads CASRSNVGEAAFGYTF. The CDR3 DNA reads as TGTGCCAGCAGATCAAACGTCGGGGAGGCAGCCTTTGGCTACACCTTC.

V is TRBV11-2 and J is TRBJ2-2, with 9 positions matching TRBD1. The germline V gene has CDR1 SGHAT and CDR2 FQNNGV. The V gene end was trimmed by 8 bases and the J gene end by 7 bases; junction bases not matched to a gene: 11. The length of the CDR3 is 15 residues. The CDR3: CASVAHRGRSGELFF. The CDR3 coding sequence is TGTGCCAGCGTTGCCCACAGGGGGCGCAGCGGGGAGCTGTTTTTT. The variable domain in full, completed from reference TRBV11-2 and TRBJ2-2, reads EAGVAQSPRYKIIEKRQSVAFWCNPISGHATLYWYQQILGQGPKLLIQFQNNGVVDDSQLPKDRFSAERLKGVDSTLKIQPAKLEDSAVYLCASVAHRGRSGELFFGEGSRLTVL.

The chain links TRBV2 to TRBJ2-2; 11 bases are a match to TRBD2. J lost 4 bases, V lost 4 bases, and 8 bases had no gene match. CDR3 size: 17 residues. Looked up from germline, CDR1 is SNHLY and CDR2 is FYNNEI. DNA of the CDR3: TGTGCCAGCAGTGGGGCTAGCGGGGGGTCTGGCACCGGGGAGCTGTTTTTT. Amino acid sequence: CASSGASGGSGTGELFF.

To note about this clone: Other DNA sequences from this sample encode an identical CDR3 as well. The gene calls are TRBV19 and TRBJ1-1; D not resolved. The CDR3 is made up of 13 amino acids. The V gene's germline CDR1 is LNHDA and CDR2 SQIVND (reference sequence). V gave up 2 bases and J gave up 4 bases, with 8 bases separating them. The CDR3 is CASSISRGTEAFF. The DNA of the CDR3 is TGTGCCAGTAGTATAAGTCGAGGCACTGAAGCTTTCTTT.

The chain employs TRBV11-3 and TRBJ1-5, with 7 bases aligning to TRBD1. V lost 5 bases to trimming and J lost 2 bases; unmatched junction nucleotides: 9. The CDR3 runs to 16 residues. The germline V gene has CDR1 SGHNT and CDR2 YENEEA. The CDR3 DNA follows: TGTGCCAGCAGCCTCCGACAGGGAGAGGGCAATCAGCCCCAGCATTTT. This codes for CASSLRQGEGNQPQHF.

The rearrangement uses TRBV18 and TRBJ2-4; D is perhaps TRBD1 (5 bases). CDR1 and CDR2 from the germline V gene are KGHSH and LQKENI. The CDR3 is 16 residues long. V was clipped by 0 bases and J by 1 base, with 10 bases between them. The CDR3 sequence is CASSPPQGSAKNIQYF. CDR3 DNA sequence: TGTGCCAGCTCACCACCCCAGGGTTCGGCCAAAAACATTCAGTACTTC. Variable domain in full (rest from reference TRBV18 and TRBJ2-4): NAGVMQNPRHLVRRRGQEARLRCSPMKGHSHVYWYRQLPEEGLKFMVYLQKENIIDESGMPKERFSAEFPKEGPSILRIQQVVRGDSAAYFCASSPPQGSAKNIQYFGAGTRLSVL.

This sequence joins TRBV5-6 and TRBJ1-1, with 8 bases matching TRBD1. The junction had 5 bases not matched to a gene; V was cut back by 1 base and J by 0 bases. From germline, CDR1 is SGHDT and CDR2 YYEEEE. The CDR3 is 16 amino acids. The CDR3 loop is CASSLRDRPLNTEAFF. CDR3 nucleotides: TGTGCCAGCAGCTTGCGGGACAGGCCTCTGAACACTGAAGCTTTCTTT.

J is TRBJ1-6 and V is TRBV27; D is possibly TRBD1 (5 bases). Trimming pared 2 bases from V and 10 bases from J, leaving 12 bases between. Germline CDR1 reads MNHEY; CDR2 reads SMNVEV (reference sequence). This CDR3 has 14 residues. The CDR3 protein is CASSLIDSRSPLHF. The CDR3, as DNA: TGTGCCAGCAGTTTAATCGACAGTAGATCACCCCTCCACTTT.

This clone was observed once. The chain carries TRBV9 and TRBJ2-7, with a tentative D call TRBD2 (5 bases). The V gene lost 1 base and the J gene lost 11 bases, with 22 bases spanning the gap. Germline V gene lookup returns CDR1 SGDLS and CDR2 YYNGEE. The CDR3 contains 15 residues. The chain's CDR3 is CASSVLEGPSLVEYF. In DNA form, the CDR3 reads TGTGCCAGCAGCGTATTAGAGGGCCCCTCCCTCGTAGAGTACTTC.

The rearrangement joins TRBV19 to TRBJ2-1, with 9 bases fitting TRBD2. V shed 2 bases and J 5 bases; nucleotides not matched to a gene: 4. This CDR3 is built from 15 residues. Germline V gene sequence: CDR1 LNHDA, CDR2 SQIVND (reference sequence). This chain's CDR3 is CASSIRLAENNEQFF. As DNA, the CDR3 is TGTGCCAGTAGTATAAGACTAGCGGAGAACAATGAGCAGTTCTTC.

This clone was recorded a few times. This chain connects TRBV16 to TRBJ2-2, with D possibly TRBD1 on 5 matching bases. The CDR3 loop spans 15 amino acids. Germline V lookup: CDR1 KGHSY, CDR2 FQNENV. Trimming cost V 7 bases and J 1 base, with 13 bases left between them. CDR3 coding DNA: TGTGCCAGCACCCCAGGGTCCGAGAACACCGGGGAGCTGTTTTTT. This translates into CASTPGSENTGELFF.

The V and J genes are TRBV9 and TRBJ2-7, with 10 bases that match TRBD1. CDR3 length equals 15 residues. The V gene's germline CDR1 is SGDLS and CDR2 YYNGEE. J gave up 7 bases and V 3 bases, and 10 bases lay outside the gene matches. In DNA, the CDR3 is TGTGCCAGCAGCGCTCCGGGACAGGGGATGGAGGAGCAGTACTTC. Its translation: CASSAPGQGMEEQYF.

A single count supports this clone. The chain is built from TRBV19 and TRBJ2-7; 7 bases map to TRBD1. The ends lost 7 bases at V and 4 bases at J; junction bases unmatched: 16. The CDR3 extends over 16 amino acids. The germline V gene has CDR1 LNHDA and CDR2 SQIVND (reference sequence). This CDR3 is CASTTTSGTVPYEQYF. The CDR3 nucleotides are TGTGCCAGTACCACAACATCCGGGACAGTTCCTTACGAGCAGTACTTC.

The rearrangement joins TRBV5-1 to TRBJ2-7; D might be TRBD1 (6 bases). This CDR3 region has 14 residues. CDR1 is SGHRS, CDR2 YFSETQ, per germline. The V gene lost 4 bases and the J gene lost 1 base, with 12 bases spanning the gap. The CDR3 here is CASSGQTGSYEQYF. The DNA of the CDR3 is TGCGCCAGCAGCGGCCAAACAGGGTCCTACGAGCAGTACTTC.

This clone occurred a few times. The chain has TRBV6-1 and TRBJ2-6, with 10 bases aligning to TRBD1. CDR1 is MNHNS and CDR2 is SASEGT in the germline V gene. The CDR3 extends over 20 amino acids. The V and J ends lost 4 bases and 0 bases, in that order; junction bases with no gene match: 12. CDR3 protein: CASSGRQGAIAHSGANVLTF. The CDR3 nucleotides read TGTGCCAGCAGTGGAAGACAGGGGGCAATCGCCCACTCTGGGGCCAACGTCCTGACTTTC.

This clone was counted a single time. The chain carries TRBV27 and TRBJ1-5, with TRBD1 matching over 8 bases. The junction had 0 bases not matched to a gene; V was cut back by 4 bases and J by 1 base. The CDR3 has 14 amino acids. Germline CDR1 is MNHEY and CDR2 is SMNVEV (reference sequence). CDR3 in DNA: TGTGCCAGCAGTTACAGGGGGAGCAATCAGCCCCAGCATTTT. Translated, it gives CASSYRGSNQPQHF.

This clone came up a few times. The chain couples TRBV27 to TRBJ1-1; a possible D gene is TRBD1 (5 bases). The CDR3 is 13 amino acids. The germline gives CDR1 MNHEY, CDR2 SMNVEV (reference sequence). The germline V and J ends were trimmed by 5 bases and 3 bases, with 10 bases remaining between them. CDR3 sequence: CASSAYRYTEAFF. The DNA for the CDR3 is TGTGCCAGCAGTGCCTACAGGTACACTGAAGCTTTCTTT.

CDR3 in amino acids: CASSRGQANSPLHF. In nucleotides, the CDR3 is TGTGCCAGCAGCCGCGGACAGGCGAATTCACCCCTCCACTTT. The chain is built from TRBV6-5 and TRBJ1-6, with 7 bases that match TRBD1. Germline V lookup: CDR1 MNHEY, CDR2 SVGAGI. V was clipped by 6 bases and J by 7 bases; unmatched bases: 6. This CDR3 region has 14 residues.

This clone appeared a single time. The gene calls are TRBV14 and TRBJ2-2; 8 bases are shared with TRBD1. Germline V gene lookup returns CDR1 SGHDN and CDR2 FVKESK. Losses at the gene ends were 3 bases for V and 6 bases for J; bases not matched to a gene: 12. The length of the CDR3 is 17 residues. The DNA of the CDR3 is TGTGCCAGCAGCCAGGTGACAGGGGTTCTAAGCGCCGGGGAGCTGTTTTTT. Protein: CASSQVTGVLSAGELFF.

This clone was seen more than once but under ten times. The chain uses TRBV4-3 and TRBJ1-3; D not certain. The CDR3 has 13 amino acids. Looked up from germline, CDR1 is LGHNA and CDR2 is YSLEER. V dropped 0 bases and J dropped 4 bases, with 4 bases sitting between them. CDR3 sequence reads: CASSQDSGNTIYF. CDR3 sequence (DNA): TGCGCCAGCAGCCAAGACTCAGGAAACACCATATATTTT.

This chain joins TRBV5-6 and TRBJ1-1; no clear D. The CDR3 spans 16 residues. CDR1 and CDR2 from the germline V gene are SGHDT and YYEEEE. V was shortened by 3 bases and J by 0 bases, with 15 bases between the two germline ends. In DNA form, the CDR3 reads TGTGCCAGCAGCTCTCAGACGCGGGTAATGAACACTGAAGCTTTCTTT. It is translated as CASSSQTRVMNTEAFF.